The 21 T cell receptor beta chains presented below share a single source sample, sequenced in a study of T-cell reconstitution after alpha-beta-depleted transplantation in children. This sample's TCRbeta library carried unique molecular identifier barcodes. TCRdb called the PCR reads again in MiXCR, with one record for every CDR3 protein. The sample lists roughly 500,000 distinct CDR3 sequences, about 30% seen once, with less than 2.5% in the top ten. The specimen comprised PBMCs from the stem cell graft donor, sampled from the stem cell graft. Every receptor here comes from a human donor who donated a stem cell graft to a child with aplastic anemia.

This clonotype was seen more than once but under ten times. The J gene is TRBJ2-5, the V gene TRBV29-1; unclear D gene. Trimming cost V 4 bases and J 1 base, with 7 bases left between them. Per germline, CDR1 SQVTM and CDR2 ANQGSEA. The CDR3 covers 12 residues. The CDR3 nucleotides read TGCAGCGTTGGGGCGGTCCAAGAGACCCAGTACTTC. This encodes CSVGAVQETQYF.

This rearrangement joins TRBV5-5 to TRBJ1-5, with 7 nucleotides matching TRBD1. V shed 4 bases and J 2 bases; nucleotides not matched to a gene: 12. The CDR3 loop spans 17 amino acids. The germline V gene encodes CDR1 SGHKS and CDR2 YYEKEE (reference sequence). This CDR3 is CASSPSIWTGRNQPQHF. CDR3 DNA sequence: TGTGCCAGCAGCCCCTCTATTTGGACAGGACGCAATCAGCCCCAGCATTTT.

This clonotype was detected only once. The chain recombines TRBV6-2 or TRBV6-3 with TRBJ1-5; TRBD1 might be the D (6 bases). The ends were cut back, 8 bases at V and 3 bases at J, with 11 bases in the middle. CDR1 and CDR2 (germline): MNHEY, SVGEGT. This CDR3 contains 13 residues. CDR3 protein: CASSQGNNQPQHF. The DNA for the CDR3 is TGTGCCAGCTCGCAGGGGAACAATCAGCCCCAGCATTTT.

This chain joins TRBV5-1 and TRBJ2-2, with a possible D match to TRBD1 (6 bases). Trimming pared 9 bases from V and 6 bases from J, leaving 21 bases between. Germline assignment: CDR1 SGHRS and CDR2 YFSETQ. The CDR3 contains 15 residues. CDR3 in amino acids: CATTQGFRASGELFF. The CDR3 bases are TGCGCCACAACACAGGGATTTAGGGCGTCCGGGGAGCTGTTTTTT.

The CDR3 DNA reads TGCAGCGTTGCCTTGTGGGGGAGAAGCACAGATACGCAGTATTTT. This encodes CSVALWGRSTDTQYF. The chain recombines TRBV29-1 with TRBJ2-3, with D perhaps matching TRBD1 or TRBD2 (5 bases each). Per the germline V gene, CDR1 is SQVTM and CDR2 is ANQGSEA. The germline V and J ends were trimmed by 4 bases and 0 bases, with 14 bases remaining between them. The CDR3 totals 15 residues.

In this sample, this clonotype turned up a few times. The rearrangement joins TRBV29-1 to TRBJ1-2; 7 positions match TRBD1. The CDR3 is 16 amino acids. After removal of 1 base from V and 1 base from J, the junction contained 9 bases not matched to a gene. Germline loops: CDR1 SQVTM, CDR2 ANQGSEA. The CDR3 coding sequence is TGCAGCGTTGAAGTCTCCACGGGACAGAATAACTATGGCTACACCTTC. Residues: CSVEVSTGQNNYGYTF.

The chain couples TRBV20-1 to TRBJ2-7; 11 bases map to TRBD2. Germline lookup yields CDR1 DFQATT and CDR2 SNEGSKA (reference sequence). The V segment lost 2 bases and the J segment 3 bases; nucleotides outside the gene matches: 9. The CDR3 has 16 amino acids. CDR3 residues: CSARPLLAGDSYEQYF. For the CDR3, the DNA is TGCAGTGCTAGACCTCTACTAGCGGGAGACAGCTACGAGCAGTACTTC.

The rearrangement uses TRBV6-5 and TRBJ2-2; 9 bases are shared with TRBD1. The CDR3 is 15 amino acids. The V segment lost 2 bases and the J segment 4 bases; nucleotides outside the gene matches: 2. Germline V gene sequence: CDR1 MNHEY, CDR2 SVGAGI. CDR3 DNA sequence: TGTGCCAGCAGTTACGGGACAGGGACCACCGGGGAGCTGTTTTTT. Its protein is CASSYGTGTTGELFF.

The genes are TRBV4-2 and TRBJ2-2; 8 positions match TRBD1. This CDR3 region has 14 residues. V gave up 4 bases and J gave up 5 bases; unmatched junction bases: 3. The germline V gene has CDR1 LGHNA and CDR2 YNFKEQ. The CDR3 bases are TGTGCCAGCAGCCCGGACAGGGATACCGGGGAGCTGTTTTTT. Protein: CASSPDRDTGELFF.

The chain links TRBV28 to TRBJ2-1; unclear D gene. The CDR3 is 16 amino acids. V lost 3 bases and J 7 bases, leaving 19 bases between the germline ends. The germline CDR1 and CDR2 sequences are MDHEN and SYDVKM. The CDR3 nucleotides are TGTGCCAGCAGTTTCCGAGTAGGCAACCCTGGGAATGAGCAGTTCTTC. It is translated as CASSFRVGNPGNEQFF.

This rearrangement joins TRBV5-1 to TRBJ2-6, with D possibly matching TRBD1 (6 bases). The CDR3 length is 16 residues. Deletions cut 1 base from V and 2 bases from J, with 10 bases between. Germline V CDR1 and CDR2: SGHRS, YFSETQ. This CDR3 is CASSLIQGAGANVLTF. CDR3 nucleotides: TGCGCCAGCAGCTTGATACAGGGTGCTGGGGCCAACGTCCTGACTTTC. Variable domain in full (rest from reference TRBV5-1 and TRBJ2-6): KAGVTQTPRYLIKTRGQQVTLSCSPISGHRSVSWYQQTPGQGLQFLFEYFSETQRNKGNFPGRFSGRQFSNSRSEMNVSTLELGDSALYLCASSLIQGAGANVLTFGAGSRLTVL.

This clonotype has only a few counts. In DNA form, the CDR3 reads TGTGCCAGCAGGCTAGAGGGACTAGCGGGTGAAGAGCAGTTCTTC. This codes for CASRLEGLAGEEQFF. The genes are TRBV7-9 and TRBJ2-1, with TRBD2 identical over 12 bases. Trimming removed 6 bases from V and 10 bases from J; junction bases left unmatched: 10. The length of the CDR3 is 15 residues. Per the germline V gene, CDR1 is SEHNR and CDR2 is FQNEAQ (reference sequence). Supplemented by reference TRBV7-9 and TRBJ2-1, the full variable domain reads DTGVSQNPRHKITKRGQNVTFRCDPISEHNRLYWYRQTLGQGPEFLTYFQNEAQLEKSRLLSDRFSAERPKGSFSTLEIQRTEQGDSAMYLCASRLEGLAGEEQFFGPGTRLTVL.

The chain recombines TRBV24-1 with TRBJ2-3; weak D call: TRBD2 (5 bases). Germline CDR1 and CDR2: KGHDR and SFDVKD. With 9 bases removed from V and 3 bases from J, the gap between germline ends came to 9 bases. The CDR3 totals 12 residues. The CDR3 protein is CATEGLTDTQYF. CDR3 in DNA: TGTGCCACCGAGGGCTTGACAGATACGCAGTATTTT.

The V and J genes are TRBV10-3 and TRBJ2-1, with 11 bases fitting TRBD2. V was clipped by 5 bases and J by 5 bases; unmatched bases: 5. In germline, CDR1 is ENHRY, CDR2 SYGVKD. This CDR3 has 15 amino acids. The CDR3 DNA reads as TGTGCCATCAGTTTGATAGCGGGAGGGGACAATGAGCAGTTCTTC. Translating it yields CAISLIAGGDNEQFF.

This clonotype was picked up a small number of times. V and J are TRBV6-1 and TRBJ1-2; D possibly corresponds to TRBD1 (5 bases). The CDR3 loop spans 14 amino acids. CDR1 and CDR2 (germline): MNHNS, SASEGT. V was cut by 5 bases and J by 6 bases, with 16 bases left in between. CDR3 coding DNA: TGTGCCAGCAGTAAGACCGGGACCCAAAATGGCTACACCTTC. Translation: CASSKTGTQNGYTF.

The rearrangement uses TRBV6-2 or TRBV6-3 and TRBJ2-5; D is perhaps TRBD2 (6 bases). From germline, CDR1 is MNHEY and CDR2 SVGEGT. The V end lost 4 bases, the J end lost 2 bases, and 14 bases lay between the germline ends. The CDR3 spans 15 residues. CDR3 residues: CASSSNGLQQETQYF. In nucleotides, the CDR3 is TGTGCCAGCAGTTCGAACGGACTACAACAAGAGACCCAGTACTTC.

In its sample, this clonotype was seen once. V usage is TRBV15 and J usage is TRBJ2-3; maybe TRBD2 (5 bases). V gave up 0 bases and J gave up 0 bases, with 16 bases separating them. Germline V gene data show CDR1 as LNHNV and CDR2 as YYDKDF (reference sequence). The CDR3 is 18 amino acids. CDR3 loop: CATSRDTRGLGSTDTQYF. The CDR3 DNA is TGTGCCACCAGCAGAGATACCCGAGGACTGGGAAGCACAGATACGCAGTATTTT.

The chain recombines TRBV18 with TRBJ2-3; D is uncertain. V shed 0 bases and J shed 3 bases, with 4 bases lying between them. The germline gives CDR1 KGHSH, CDR2 LQKENI. CDR3 length: 13 residues. CDR3 DNA: TGTGCCAGCTCACCACCGCTGACAGATACGCAGTATTTT. It codes for CASSPPLTDTQYF.

This chain connects TRBV12-3 or TRBV12-4 to TRBJ2-7; no clear D gene. With 5 bases removed from V and 4 bases from J, the gap between germline ends came to 6 bases. The CDR3 sequence is 11 residues long. The CDR3 sequence: CASSDEYEQYF. CDR3 coding DNA: TGTGCCAGCAGTGACGAGTACGAGCAGTACTTC.

The chain couples TRBV6-2 or TRBV6-3 to TRBJ2-7; possibly TRBD1 for D (5 bases). Trimming left V 4 bases short and J 0 bases short, with 16 bases between. This CDR3 spans 16 amino acids. Germline V gene sequence: CDR1 MNHEY, CDR2 SVGEGT. This CDR3 is CASSSLGRALSYEQYF. CDR3 in DNA: TGTGCCAGCAGTTCCTTGGGGCGTGCCCTCTCCTACGAGCAGTACTTC.

The rearrangement uses TRBV5-1 and TRBJ2-3; D is undetermined. The CDR3 runs 11 residues. The ends were cut back, 4 bases at V and 6 bases at J, with 6 bases in the middle. Germline lookup yields CDR1 SGHRS and CDR2 YFSETQ. CDR3 region: CASSKADTQYF. The DNA for the CDR3 is TGCGCCAGCAGCAAAGCGGATACGCAGTATTTT.